The rows below give T cell receptor beta chains drawn from one sample of a study of blood T cell repertoires in COVID-19. Measured with immunoSEQ multiplex PCR; TCRdb has only the in-frame clones, and not every one. The table lists hundreds of thousands of clones, around 78% of them singletons. The sequenced material came from peripheral blood. The receptors come from a woman in her 70s with active or convalescent COVID-19. The CDR3 runs from the conserved cysteine through the conserved F or W. A D gene is named only where the DNA matches it firmly. Where a row states a size, it is once, few, many or the class of an expanded clone; other rows omit it.

d_call: -
clone_size: once
j_call: TRBJ2-1
v_call: TRBV6-6
cdr3_aa: CASSLSGHEQFF
cdr3_nt: TGTGCCAGCTCCCTTAGTGGTCATGAGCAGTTCTTC

d_call: -
clone_size: -
j_call: TRBJ1-2
v_call: TRBV28
cdr3_aa: CASSLPGHLNYGYTF
cdr3_nt: TGTGCCAGCAGTTTACCGGGACACCTTAACTATGGCTACACCTTC

d_call: TRBD1
clone_size: -
j_call: TRBJ1-5
v_call: TRBV6-5
cdr3_aa: CASTPVAGGSQPQHF
cdr3_nt: TGTGCCAGCACCCCTGTAGCAGGGGGGAGTCAGCCCCAGCATTTT

d_call: TRBD2
clone_size: -
j_call: TRBJ2-3
v_call: TRBV19
cdr3_aa: CASSIGGLSTDTQYF
cdr3_nt: TGTGCCAGTAGTATCGGGGGGTTAAGCACAGATACGCAGTATTTT

d_call: TRBD1
clone_size: -
j_call: TRBJ1-3
v_call: TRBV28
cdr3_aa: CASGGQDLSSGNTIYF
cdr3_nt: TGTGCCAGCGGAGGACAGGATTTGAGCTCTGGAAACACCATATATTTT

d_call: -
clone_size: -
j_call: TRBJ1-4
v_call: TRBV10-3
cdr3_aa: CAISEWRQLSDEKLFF
cdr3_nt: TGTGCCATCAGTGAGTGGCGACAGCTCTCCGATGAAAAACTGTTTTTT

d_call: TRBD2
clone_size: -
j_call: TRBJ2-2
v_call: TRBV5-1
cdr3_aa: CASSLGLAGAFTGELFF
cdr3_nt: TGCGCCAGCAGCTTGGGACTAGCGGGAGCCTTTACCGGGGAGCTGTTTTTT

d_call: -
clone_size: -
j_call: TRBJ2-7
v_call: TRBV5-4
cdr3_aa: CASSFPSSYEQYF
cdr3_nt: TGTGCCAGCAGCTTTCCCAGCTCCTACGAGCAGTACTTC

d_call: TRBD2
clone_size: once
j_call: TRBJ2-1
v_call: TRBV7-2
cdr3_aa: CASSLAGGAGNEQFF
cdr3_nt: TGTGCCAGCAGCTTAGCCGGGGGGGCGGGCAATGAGCAGTTCTTC

d_call: -
clone_size: once
j_call: TRBJ2-4
v_call: TRBV3-1/TRBV3-2
cdr3_aa: CASSQVTVQNIQYF
cdr3_nt: TGTGCCAGCAGCCAAGTGACAGTTCAAAACATTCAGTACTTC

d_call: -
clone_size: once
j_call: TRBJ1-2
v_call: TRBV3-1/TRBV3-2
cdr3_aa: CATTGESSYGYTF
cdr3_nt: TGTGCCACCACGGGAGAGTCGAGCTATGGCTACACCTTC

d_call: -
clone_size: -
j_call: TRBJ2-1
v_call: TRBV19
cdr3_aa: CASSIGSGLSYNEQFF
cdr3_nt: TGTGCCAGTAGTATAGGCAGCGGTCTCTCCTACAATGAGCAGTTCTTC

d_call: -
clone_size: -
j_call: TRBJ1-2
v_call: TRBV12-3/TRBV12-4
cdr3_aa: CASRQTGNSGYTF
cdr3_nt: TGTGCCAGCAGGCAAACAGGGAATTCTGGCTACACCTTC